This TCR beta chain derives from a study of shared clonotypes between healthy human individuals. Study-level information: Contributing individuals were two females and three males aged 18 to 49. Study-wide points: Tissue TCR repertoires likely differ from these blood-only repertoires. The diversity represented, both genetic and in exposure history, was limited by few donors.

CDR1 and CDR2 from the germline V gene are MDHEN and SYDVKM. With V trimmed by 6 bases and J by 2 bases, 6 bases remained unmatched. The CDR3 consists of 14 residues. At the deep level, the assay was run. The repertoire was sequenced with immunoSEQ multiplex PCR; TCRdb's copy has only in-frame clones and lacks some. The sample carries about 490,000 clones, 76% recorded once. This clone was counted a few times. Its antigen is unknown. Sequencing used PBMCs. This clonotype was obtained from a woman between 40 and 55 years old in good health. Some clones in this sample may be carry-over from other donors' samples. The chain combines TRBV28 with TRBJ1-2; TRBD1 agrees at 7 bases. CDR3 residues: CASRLETGNYGYTF. The CDR3 DNA is TGTGCCAGCAGACTCGAGACAGGGAACTATGGCTACACCTTC.